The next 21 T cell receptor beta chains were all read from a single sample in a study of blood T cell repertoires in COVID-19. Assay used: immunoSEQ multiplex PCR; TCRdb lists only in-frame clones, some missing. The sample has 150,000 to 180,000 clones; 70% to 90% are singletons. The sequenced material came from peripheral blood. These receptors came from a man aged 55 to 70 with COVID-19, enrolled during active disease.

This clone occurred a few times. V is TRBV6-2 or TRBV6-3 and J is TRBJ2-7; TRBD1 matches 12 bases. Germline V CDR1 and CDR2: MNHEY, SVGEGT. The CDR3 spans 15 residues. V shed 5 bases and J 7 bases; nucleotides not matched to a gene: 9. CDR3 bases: TGTGCCAGCAGTCCACAGGGACAGGGGGCGAAAGAGCAGTACTTC. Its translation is CASSPQGQGAKEQYF.

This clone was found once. CDR3 protein: CASREDSLEKLFF. The CDR3 DNA reads TGCGCCAGCAGGGAGGACAGTCTTGAAAAACTGTTTTTT. The chain links TRBV5-1 to TRBJ1-4; the D gene is possibly TRBD1 (6 bases). Germline V lookup: CDR1 SGHRS, CDR2 YFSETQ. V was cut by 5 bases and J by 7 bases, with 12 bases left in between. This CDR3 contains 13 residues.

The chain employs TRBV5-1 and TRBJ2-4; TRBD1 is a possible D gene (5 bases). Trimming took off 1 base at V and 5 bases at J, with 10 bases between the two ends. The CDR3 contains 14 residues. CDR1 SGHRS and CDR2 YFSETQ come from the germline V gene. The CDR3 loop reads CASSLQTAENIQYF. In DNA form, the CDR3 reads TGCGCCAGCAGCTTGCAGACAGCAGAAAACATTCAGTACTTC.

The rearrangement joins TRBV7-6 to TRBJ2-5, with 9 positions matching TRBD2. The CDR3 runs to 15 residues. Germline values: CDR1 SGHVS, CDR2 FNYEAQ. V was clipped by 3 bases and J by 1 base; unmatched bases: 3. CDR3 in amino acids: CASSFGTSSQETQYF. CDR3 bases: TGTGCCAGCAGCTTTGGGACTAGCAGCCAAGAGACCCAGTACTTC.

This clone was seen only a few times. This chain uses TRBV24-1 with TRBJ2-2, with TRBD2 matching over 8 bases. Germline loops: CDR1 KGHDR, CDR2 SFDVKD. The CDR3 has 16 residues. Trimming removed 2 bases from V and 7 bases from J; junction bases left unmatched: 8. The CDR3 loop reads CATSDSDGGAYGELFF. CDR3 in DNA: TGTGCCACCAGTGATTCGGACGGGGGGGCCTACGGGGAGCTGTTTTTT.

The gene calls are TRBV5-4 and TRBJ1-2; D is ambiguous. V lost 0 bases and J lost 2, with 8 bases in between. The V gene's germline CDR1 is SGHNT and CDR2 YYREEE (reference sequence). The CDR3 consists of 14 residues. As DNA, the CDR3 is TGTGCCAGCAGCTTGGCCACAGAAAACTATGGCTACACCTTC. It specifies CASSLATENYGYTF.

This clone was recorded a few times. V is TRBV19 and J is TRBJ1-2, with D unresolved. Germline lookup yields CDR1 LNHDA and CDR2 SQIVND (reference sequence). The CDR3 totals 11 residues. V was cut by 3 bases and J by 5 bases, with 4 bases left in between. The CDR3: CASSIQYGYTF. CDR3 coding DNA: TGTGCCAGTAGTATTCAGTATGGCTACACCTTC.

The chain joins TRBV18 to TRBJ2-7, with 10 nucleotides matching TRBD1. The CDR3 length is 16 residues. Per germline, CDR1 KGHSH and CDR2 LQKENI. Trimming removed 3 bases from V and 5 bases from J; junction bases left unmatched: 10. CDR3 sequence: CASSPQLIGQGDEQYF. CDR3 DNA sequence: TGTGCCAGCTCACCCCAACTCATTGGACAGGGGGACGAGCAGTACTTC.

The CDR3 region is CASSLVAGAQGYTF. The CDR3 nucleotides are TGTGCCAGCAGCTTAGTCGCAGGGGCGCAAGGCTACACCTTC. The V gene is TRBV7-9, the J gene TRBJ1-2; D perhaps matches TRBD1 (6 bases). Germline V gene data show CDR1 as SEHNR and CDR2 as FQNEAQ (reference sequence). There are 14 residues in the CDR3. Trimming stripped 1 base from V and 8 bases from J, with 14 bases between.

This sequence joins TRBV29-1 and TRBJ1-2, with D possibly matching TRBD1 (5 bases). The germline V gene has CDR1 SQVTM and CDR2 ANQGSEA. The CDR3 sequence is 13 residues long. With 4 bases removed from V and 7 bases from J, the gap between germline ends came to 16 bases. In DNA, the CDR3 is TGCAGCGTTGGTGTCGGCCAGGGCTCTGGCTACACCTTC. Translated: CSVGVGQGSGYTF.

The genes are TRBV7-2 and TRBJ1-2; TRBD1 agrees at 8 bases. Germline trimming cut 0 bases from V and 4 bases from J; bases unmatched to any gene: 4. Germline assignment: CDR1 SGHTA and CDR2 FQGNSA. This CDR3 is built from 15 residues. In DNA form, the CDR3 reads TGTGCCAGCAGCTTAGCGCAGGGGGCGAGCTATGGCTACACCTTC. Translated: CASSLAQGASYGYTF.

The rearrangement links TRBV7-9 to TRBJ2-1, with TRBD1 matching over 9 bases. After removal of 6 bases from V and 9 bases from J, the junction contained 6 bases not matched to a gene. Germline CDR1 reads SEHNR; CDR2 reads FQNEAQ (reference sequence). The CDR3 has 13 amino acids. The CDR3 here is CASSYRDRVEQFF. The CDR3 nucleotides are TGTGCCAGCAGTTACCGGGACAGGGTTGAGCAGTTCTTC.

CDR3 residues: CASSSGQLYTDTQYF. The CDR3 DNA is TGTGCCAGCAGCTCGGGACAGCTGTACACAGATACGCAGTATTTT. This rearrangement joins TRBV7-2 to TRBJ2-3; TRBD1 matches 7 bases. There are 15 residues in the CDR3. Per germline, CDR1 SGHTA and CDR2 FQGNSA. The V and J ends lost 4 bases and 2 bases, in that order; junction bases with no gene match: 6.

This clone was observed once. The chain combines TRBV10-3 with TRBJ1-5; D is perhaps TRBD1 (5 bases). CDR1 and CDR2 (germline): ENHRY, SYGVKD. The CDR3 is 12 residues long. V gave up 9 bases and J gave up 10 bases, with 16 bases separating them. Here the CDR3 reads CAIRDSEGPQHF. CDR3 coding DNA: TGTGCCATTAGGGACTCTGAAGGACCCCAGCATTTT.

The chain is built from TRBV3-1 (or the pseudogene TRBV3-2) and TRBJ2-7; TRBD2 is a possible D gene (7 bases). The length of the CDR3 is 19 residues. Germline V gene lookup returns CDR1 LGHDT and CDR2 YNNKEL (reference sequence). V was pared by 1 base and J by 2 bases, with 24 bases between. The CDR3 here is CASSQGSRRGAGETYEQYF. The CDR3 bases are TGTGCCAGCAGCCAAGGTTCCCGGAGGGGGGCGGGGGAGACCTACGAGCAGTACTTC.

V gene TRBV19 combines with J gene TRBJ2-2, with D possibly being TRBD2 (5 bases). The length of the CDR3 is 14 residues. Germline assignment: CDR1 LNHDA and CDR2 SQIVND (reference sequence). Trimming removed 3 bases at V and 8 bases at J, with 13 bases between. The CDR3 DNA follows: TGTGCCAGTAGTATGGACTCCCGAGTGGGGGAGCTGTTTTTT. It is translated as CASSMDSRVGELFF.

CDR3 amino acids: CASSYQAGGYNEQFF. The CDR3 DNA sequence: TGTGCCAGTAGCTATCAAGCGGGGGGTTACAATGAGCAGTTCTTC. The J gene is TRBJ2-1, the V gene TRBV19; 9 bases fit TRBD2. J was trimmed by 4 bases and V by 6 bases; bases with no gene match: 7. The CDR3 length is 15 residues. The germline CDR1 and CDR2 sequences are LNHDA and SQIVND (reference sequence).

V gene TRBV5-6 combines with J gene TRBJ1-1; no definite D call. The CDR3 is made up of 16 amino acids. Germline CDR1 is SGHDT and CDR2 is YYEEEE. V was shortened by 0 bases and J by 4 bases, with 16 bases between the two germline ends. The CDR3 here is CASSLAPEKTGTEAFF. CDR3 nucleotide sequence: TGTGCCAGCAGCTTGGCCCCCGAGAAAACGGGCACTGAAGCTTTCTTT.

Written as DNA, the CDR3 is TGTGCCAGCAGTCGAGGGGGCGCATCATTGGACTATGGCTACACCTTC. Translating it yields CASSRGGASLDYGYTF. V is TRBV27 and J is TRBJ1-2, with 7 bases aligning to TRBD1. Germline values: CDR1 MNHEY, CDR2 SMNVEV (reference sequence). V shed 5 bases and J 3 bases; nucleotides not matched to a gene: 12. This CDR3 has 16 amino acids.

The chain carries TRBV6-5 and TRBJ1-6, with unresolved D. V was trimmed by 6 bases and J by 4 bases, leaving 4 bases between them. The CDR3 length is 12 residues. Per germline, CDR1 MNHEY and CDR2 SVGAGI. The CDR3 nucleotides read TGTGCCAGCAGGCTATATAATTCACCCCTCCACTTT. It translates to CASRLYNSPLHF.

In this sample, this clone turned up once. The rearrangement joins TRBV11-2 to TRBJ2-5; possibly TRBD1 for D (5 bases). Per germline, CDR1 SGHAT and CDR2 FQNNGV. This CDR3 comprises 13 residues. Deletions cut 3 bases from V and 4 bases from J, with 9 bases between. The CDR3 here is CASSFWGGETQYF. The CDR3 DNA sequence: TGTGCCAGCAGCTTTTGGGGCGGAGAGACCCAGTACTTC. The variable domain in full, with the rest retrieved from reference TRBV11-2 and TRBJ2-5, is EAGVAQSPRYKIIEKRQSVAFWCNPISGHATLYWYQQILGQGPKLLIQFQNNGVVDDSQLPKDRFSAERLKGVDSTLKIQPAKLEDSAVYLCASSFWGGETQYFGPGTRLLVL.